Described below is a single T cell receptor beta chain sequence and its context. These data originate in a study of blood T cell repertoires in COVID-19. All exposed participants met a person with COVID-19 within 2 weeks before entering the study. From germline, CDR1 is SGHAT and CDR2 FQNNGV. Trimming cost V 5 bases and J 3 bases; bases outside gene matches: 8. The CDR3 is 16 amino acids. Assay used: immunoSEQ multiplex PCR; TCRdb lists only in-frame clones, some missing. This table has 350,000 to 500,000 clones, more than 70% appearing once. The source of this sequence is a woman aged 18-29 years who had been exposed to COVID-19. Sequencing was done on a sample of PBMCs or T cells enriched from blood (not recorded which). V usage is TRBV11-2 and J usage is TRBJ2-7; 12 nucleotides align to TRBD2. CDR3: CASSGPVTSGSYEQYF. As DNA, the CDR3 is TGTGCCAGCAGCGGCCCAGTGACTAGCGGGAGCTACGAGCAGTACTTC.